One and the same sample provided the 20 T cell receptor beta chains below, sequenced in a study of blood T cell repertoires in COVID-19. Data came from immunoSEQ multiplex PCR; TCRdb stores just in-frame clones and leaves some out. The sample has roughly 160,000 clones, 87% seen once. Sequences were obtained from peripheral blood. The receptor set was obtained from an older woman who had recovered from COVID-19.

The chain carries TRBV4-2 and TRBJ1-5; maybe TRBD1 (5 bases). The germline V gene has CDR1 LGHNA and CDR2 YNFKEQ. Trimming pared 0 bases from V and 5 bases from J, leaving 8 bases between. This CDR3 comprises 14 residues. DNA for the CDR3: TGTGCCAGCAGCCAAGATCAAGGGGATCAGCCCCAGCATTTT. Residues: CASSQDQGDQPQHF.

The chain joins TRBV2 to TRBJ2-3; a weak D match, TRBD2 (5 bases). The germline gives CDR1 SNHLY, CDR2 FYNNEI. The CDR3 totals 13 residues. Deletions cut 7 bases from V and 6 bases from J, with 14 bases between. In DNA form, the CDR3 reads TGTGCCAGCAACCCGAGGGCCAGGGATACGCAGTATTTT. This sequence encodes CASNPRARDTQYF. Full variable domain (missing parts from reference TRBV2 and TRBJ2-3): EPEVTQTPSHQVTQMGQEVILRCVPISNHLYFYWYRQILGQKVEFLVSFYNNEISEKSEIFDDQFSVERPDGSNFTLKIRSTKLEDSAMYFCASNPRARDTQYFGPGTRLTVL.

Only one count was recorded for this clone. The chain couples TRBV7-9 to TRBJ1-3, with D possibly being TRBD1 (6 bases). Germline V CDR1 and CDR2: SEHNR, FQNEAQ (reference sequence). V lost 5 bases to trimming and J lost 0 bases, with 11 bases between them. The CDR3 sequence is 15 residues long. The CDR3 sequence is CASSAGDLSGNTIYF. CDR3 in DNA: TGTGCCAGCAGCGCAGGGGACCTCTCTGGAAACACCATATATTTT.

This clone was detected once. V gene TRBV7-9 combines with J gene TRBJ1-6; maybe TRBD1 (5 bases). CDR1 SEHNR and CDR2 FQNEAQ come from the germline V gene (reference sequence). With 4 bases removed from V and 6 bases from J, the gap between germline ends came to 7 bases. The CDR3 runs to 13 residues. The CDR3 DNA reads as TGTGCCAGCAGCTGGGGCGGTAATTCACCCCTCCACTTT. This sequence encodes CASSWGGNSPLHF.

A few counts support this clone. The V gene is TRBV29-1, the J gene TRBJ2-5; D might be TRBD1 (5 bases). V was shortened by 3 bases and J by 1 base, with 9 bases between the two germline ends. This CDR3 region has 13 residues. CDR1 SQVTM and CDR2 ANQGSEA come from the germline V gene. The CDR3 loop reads CSVDRQGQETQYF. The CDR3 nucleotides read TGCAGCGTTGATAGGCAGGGCCAAGAGACCCAGTACTTC.

This chain uses TRBV28 with TRBJ1-4, with TRBD1 matching over 10 bases. With V trimmed by 7 bases and J by 6 bases, 8 bases remained unmatched. Per germline, CDR1 MDHEN and CDR2 SYDVKM. CDR3 length equals 15 residues. The CDR3 sequence: CASTIIGTGDEKLFF. The CDR3 DNA reads TGTGCCAGCACTATTATAGGGACAGGGGATGAAAAACTGTTTTTT.

V is TRBV19 and J is TRBJ1-3; 7 nucleotides agree with TRBD1. The V segment lost 5 bases and the J segment 4 bases; nucleotides outside the gene matches: 8. Germline-derived CDR1 and CDR2 are LNHDA and SQIVND (reference sequence). The CDR3 is 15 residues long. The DNA for the CDR3 is TGTGCCAGTAGTTCCACAGGGGTTTACGGAAACACCATATATTTT. This sequence encodes CASSSTGVYGNTIYF.

This chain connects TRBV19 to TRBJ2-7; 7 bases map to TRBD2. Germline CDR1 reads LNHDA; CDR2 reads SQIVND (reference sequence). With 7 bases clipped from V and 6 bases from J, the junction kept 6 bases outside the gene matches. This CDR3 has 12 residues. The CDR3 spells CASKGGGGEQYF. The CDR3 nucleotides are TGTGCCAGTAAGGGCGGCGGGGGCGAGCAGTACTTC.

The J gene is TRBJ2-5, the V gene TRBV11-2; D ambiguous. This CDR3 is 14 amino acids long. Germline V gene lookup returns CDR1 SGHAT and CDR2 FQNNGV. V lost 0 bases and J lost 5, with 10 bases in between. Here the CDR3 reads CASSLDRVSETQYF. The CDR3 coding sequence is TGTGCCAGCAGCTTAGATAGAGTCTCGGAGACCCAGTACTTC. The whole variable domain, remainder taken from reference TRBV11-2 and TRBJ2-5, is EAGVAQSPRYKIIEKRQSVAFWCNPISGHATLYWYQQILGQGPKLLIQFQNNGVVDDSQLPKDRFSAERLKGVDSTLKIQPAKLEDSAVYLCASSLDRVSETQYFGPGTRLLVL.

This sequence joins TRBV7-2 and TRBJ2-6, with D unresolved. There are 15 residues in the CDR3. The germline V gene encodes CDR1 SGHTA and CDR2 FQGNSA. Trimming removed 3 bases from V and 0 bases from J, with 6 bases in between. CDR3 DNA: TGTGCCAGCAGCTTTTATATCTCTGGGGCCAACGTCCTGACTTTC. Its protein product is CASSFYISGANVLTF.

The rearrangement uses TRBV10-1 and TRBJ2-5, with D maybe TRBD1 (7 bases). CDR3 length: 13 residues. The germline gives CDR1 WNHNN, CDR2 SYGVQD (reference sequence). Trimming shortened V by 4 bases and J by 5 bases, and 11 bases separated the two germline ends. The CDR3 sequence: CASSASGGETQYF. The CDR3 nucleotides are TGCGCCAGCAGTGCCTCAGGGGGGGAGACCCAGTACTTC.

The V call is TRBV2, the J call TRBJ1-2, with 12 positions matching TRBD1. CDR3 size: 15 residues. Germline assignment: CDR1 SNHLY and CDR2 FYNNEI. The ends lost 6 bases at V and 4 bases at J; junction bases unmatched: 6. CDR3 DNA sequence: TGTGCCAGCAGCCCGGGACAGGGGGCGGGCTATGGCTACACCTTC. Translation: CASSPGQGAGYGYTF.

The CDR3 region is CASSPQGSRYEQYF. The CDR3 DNA follows: TGTGCCAGCAGCCCTCAGGGGAGTCGATACGAGCAGTACTTC. This chain uses TRBV11-1 with TRBJ2-7, with D maybe TRBD1 (6 bases). The CDR3 has 14 amino acids. V was shortened by 5 bases and J by 4 bases, with 15 bases between the two germline ends. The germline CDR1 and CDR2 sequences are SGHAT and FQDESV (reference sequence).

The chain couples TRBV4-2 to TRBJ1-2; D not certain. Germline values: CDR1 LGHNA, CDR2 YNFKEQ. Trimming stripped 0 bases from V and 10 bases from J, with 21 bases between. The CDR3 consists of 16 residues. Here the CDR3 reads CASSQDLRSYREDYTF. The CDR3 nucleotides are TGTGCCAGCAGCCAAGACCTTAGGTCTTACAGAGAAGACTACACCTTC.

V and J are TRBV29-1 and TRBJ2-3, with unresolved D. The CDR3 loop spans 12 amino acids. Trimming shortened V by 4 bases and J by 0 bases, and 5 bases separated the two germline ends. CDR1 and CDR2 from the germline V gene are SQVTM and ANQGSEA. CDR3 nucleotide sequence: TGCAGCGTTGCCGGTAGCACAGATACGCAGTATTTT. Its protein is CSVAGSTDTQYF.

This clone was counted a few times. The rearrangement uses TRBV4-1 and TRBJ2-3; possible D gene TRBD2, 6 bases. Per the germline V gene, CDR1 is MGHRA and CDR2 is YSYEKL. The CDR3 spans 18 residues. Trimming stripped 4 bases from V and 3 bases from J, with 23 bases between. CDR3 coding DNA: TGCGCCAGCAGCCGTGGGGTTGGCGGTAGCGGAGGGACAGATACGCAGTATTTT. Translation: CASSRGVGGSGGTDTQYF.

V is TRBV4-1 and J is TRBJ2-7; D possibly corresponds to TRBD2 (6 bases). Trimming pared 3 bases from V and 1 base from J, leaving 13 bases between. Germline CDR1 MGHRA, CDR2 YSYEKL. This CDR3 contains 15 residues. In nucleotides, the CDR3 is TGCGCCAGCAGCCAGGGGACTGCGGGATCCTACGAGCAGTACTTC. Its protein is CASSQGTAGSYEQYF.

This chain connects TRBV5-1 to TRBJ2-5, with 10 nucleotides matching TRBD1. CDR1 and CDR2 (germline): SGHRS, YFSETQ. The junction had 5 bases not matched to a gene; V was cut back by 4 bases and J by 5 bases. CDR3 length equals 14 residues. The CDR3 here is CASSPRQGAETQYF. CDR3 nucleotide sequence: TGCGCCAGCAGCCCCAGACAGGGGGCCGAGACCCAGTACTTC.

V is TRBV28 and J is TRBJ1-4; D is possibly TRBD1 (5 bases). In germline, CDR1 is MDHEN, CDR2 SYDVKM. V dropped 7 bases and J dropped 4 bases, with 13 bases sitting between them. There are 14 residues in the CDR3. The CDR3 DNA is TGTGCCAGCAAATTGACAGCCCGTAATGAAAAACTGTTTTTT. Translating gives CASKLTARNEKLFF.

This chain uses TRBV27 with TRBJ2-7, with D perhaps TRBD1 (6 bases). V gave up 7 bases and J gave up 5 bases, with 18 bases separating them. Germline lookup yields CDR1 MNHEY and CDR2 SMNVEV (reference sequence). The length of the CDR3 is 14 residues. CDR3 nucleotides: TGTGCCAGCAAACTAACCCGGACAGTCCACGAGCAGTACTTC. The encoded protein is CASKLTRTVHEQYF.